These 26 T cell receptor beta chains were sequenced from one sample in a study of spatial heterogeneity in lung cancer. TCRdb reprocessed the 5' RACE reads with MiXCR, giving one entry per CDR3 protein. This table has around 66,000 distinct CDR3 sequences, roughly 5.9% appearing once. The time point was: sample taken at primary tumor resection. The source material was PBMCs, sampled at surgery. The receptors were sampled from a female donor with early-stage non-small cell lung cancer.

This clonotype was recorded a few times. The chain carries TRBV6-1 and TRBJ2-2; D is possibly TRBD1 (6 bases). V lost 4 bases and J lost 6, with 6 bases in between. The CDR3 loop spans 12 amino acids. Per germline, CDR1 MNHNS and CDR2 SASEGT. The CDR3 loop is CASSAGAGELFF. CDR3 sequence (DNA): TGTGCCAGCAGTGCAGGGGCCGGGGAGCTGTTTTTT.

The V call is TRBV7-9, the J call TRBJ2-1; D is unresolved. Germline V gene lookup returns CDR1 SEHNR and CDR2 FQNEAQ (reference sequence). V was shortened by 7 bases and J by 2 bases, with 12 bases between the two germline ends. The CDR3 spans 14 residues. The CDR3 protein is CASTHLDPYNEQFF. CDR3 in DNA: TGTGCCAGCACCCACCTGGACCCCTACAATGAGCAGTTCTTC.

This clonotype has ten or more counts. A read error may account for a junction end that differs from germline. The chain has TRBV7-7 and TRBJ2-1; D unresolved. The CDR3 is made up of 16 amino acids. CDR1 and CDR2 (germline): SSHAT, FNYEAQ (reference sequence). This CDR3 is CASSLGGRSSYNEQFF. The DNA for the CDR3 is TGTGCTAGCAGCTTAGGCGGCAGAAGCTCCTACAATGAGCAGTTCTTC.

Ten or more counts support this clonotype. CDR3 in amino acids: CASSLSAIQETQYF. The DNA of the CDR3 is TGTGCCAGCAGCTTATCAGCGATCCAAGAGACCCAGTACTTC. The V gene is TRBV7-2, the J gene TRBJ2-5; D not resolved. From germline, CDR1 is SGHTA and CDR2 FQGNSA. There are 14 residues in the CDR3. Trimming shortened V by 2 bases and J by 1 base, and 8 bases separated the two germline ends.

This clonotype occurred many times. V and J are TRBV11-1 and TRBJ1-5, with TRBD1 identical over 7 bases. The CDR3 loop spans 14 amino acids. CDR1 is SGHAT and CDR2 is FQDESV in the germline V gene (reference sequence). Trimming at V came to 5 bases and at J to 3 bases, leaving 4 bases not matched to a gene. The CDR3 sequence: CASSPGTDNQPQHF. As DNA, the CDR3 is TGTGCCAGCAGCCCCGGGACAGACAATCAGCCCCAGCATTTT.

This chain connects TRBV19 to TRBJ2-5, with D perhaps matching TRBD1 or TRBD2 (5 bases each). Looked up from germline, CDR1 is LNHDA and CDR2 is SQIVND (reference sequence). V was pared by 5 bases and J by 4 bases, with 8 bases between. This CDR3 is built from 12 residues. The DNA for the CDR3 is TGTGCCAGTAGTGAGGGGCGAGAGACCCAGTACTTC. This sequence encodes CASSEGRETQYF.

This clonotype was counted a few times. The rearrangement joins TRBV3-1 to TRBJ1-2; D might be TRBD1 (5 bases). The germline V gene encodes CDR1 LGHDT and CDR2 YNNKEL (reference sequence). Trimming pared 4 bases from V and 4 bases from J, leaving 10 bases between. There are 13 residues in the CDR3. The DNA for the CDR3 is TGTGCCAGCAGCCGAGACAGAGCCTATGGCTACACCTTC. Protein: CASSRDRAYGYTF.

This clonotype was counted ten times or more. The chain links TRBV12-5 to TRBJ2-2; D possibly uses TRBD1 or TRBD2 (5 bases each). Germline loops: CDR1 LGHNT, CDR2 FRNRAP. Trimming took off 7 bases at V and 1 base at J, with 19 bases between the two ends. The CDR3 sequence is 17 residues long. The CDR3 nucleotides are TGTGCTAGTGCGGAGTTCCGGGACGCCAGGAACACCGGGGAGCTGTTTTTT. Residues: CASAEFRDARNTGELFF.

This clonotype has ten or more counts. The genes are TRBV7-2 and TRBJ2-3; TRBD2 matches 12 bases. Germline CDR1 is SGHTA and CDR2 is FQGNSA. V lost 3 bases, J lost 5 bases, and 6 bases stayed unmatched. This CDR3 region has 16 residues. In nucleotides, the CDR3 is TGTGCCAGCAGCTTCCCCCTAGCGGGGGGGCAAGATACGCAGTATTTT. Translated: CASSFPLAGGQDTQYF.

This clonotype was seen many times. This chain connects TRBV20-1 to TRBJ2-7; D might be TRBD1 or TRBD2, each matching 5 bases. This CDR3 comprises 15 residues. Trimming removed 7 bases at V and 0 bases at J, with 19 bases between. Germline loops: CDR1 DFQATT, CDR2 SNEGSKA (reference sequence). CDR3 in amino acids: CSVTTGRVSSYEQYF. CDR3 bases: TGCAGTGTCACAACGGGGCGGGTTTCCTCCTACGAGCAGTACTTC.

This clonotype was observed many times. The chain is built from TRBV12-3 or TRBV12-4 and TRBJ1-1; the D is unclear. This CDR3 comprises 13 residues. Trimming stripped 5 bases from V and 4 bases from J, with 11 bases between. CDR3 region: CASSPLGPTEAFF. CDR3 nucleotide sequence: TGTGCCAGCAGTCCTCTAGGGCCCACTGAAGCTTTCTTT.

This clonotype was picked up one time. The chain has TRBV6-5 and TRBJ2-1; 7 bases agree with TRBD1. V shed 5 bases, J shed 8 bases, and the junction held 12 bases outside the gene matches. From germline, CDR1 is MNHEY and CDR2 SVGAGI. The CDR3 length is 15 residues. The CDR3 nucleotides are TGTGCCAGCAGTCCCCTCACGGACAGGCGGGATGAGCAGTTCTTC. Translating it yields CASSPLTDRRDEQFF.

This clonotype appeared many times. The gene calls are TRBV6-1 and TRBJ1-5; weak D call: TRBD1 (6 bases). This CDR3 contains 15 residues. Trimming removed 4 bases from V and 0 bases from J, with 10 bases in between. Germline-derived CDR1 and CDR2 are MNHNS and SASEGT. CDR3 DNA: TGTGCCAGCAGTGTGGGGGGGCTTAGCAATCAGCCCCAGCATTTT. Protein: CASSVGGLSNQPQHF.

This clonotype was detected only a few times. J is TRBJ2-1 and V is TRBV29-1; the D is unclear. Germline CDR1 is SQVTM and CDR2 is ANQGSEA. The V and J ends lost 4 bases and 0 bases respectively, with 10 bases between them. The length of the CDR3 is 14 residues. DNA of the CDR3: TGCAGCGTTGTAGGGATCAGCTCCTACAATGAGCAGTTCTTC. Translation: CSVVGISSYNEQFF.

This clonotype was counted only a few times. The chain combines TRBV6-5 with TRBJ2-3; D gene ambiguous. The CDR3 has 13 amino acids. The germline V gene encodes CDR1 MNHEY and CDR2 SVGAGI. Trimming left V 6 bases short and J 6 bases short, with 13 bases between. The CDR3, as DNA: TGTGCCAGCAGGAACCCCAGCCGGGATACGCAGTATTTT. As protein: CASRNPSRDTQYF.

At least ten counts were recorded for this clonotype. The chain links TRBV27 to TRBJ1-1; D ambiguous. The CDR3 loop spans 13 amino acids. The V gene lost 6 bases and the J gene lost 4 bases, with 12 bases spanning the gap. Germline V CDR1 and CDR2: MNHEY, SMNVEV (reference sequence). The DNA of the CDR3 is TGTGCCAGCAGAAAAATGGGAAGCACTGAAGCTTTCTTT. Amino acids: CASRKMGSTEAFF.

This clonotype occurred many times. The chain carries TRBV5-1 and TRBJ1-2, with D unresolved. The CDR3 has 14 residues. Germline lookup yields CDR1 SGHRS and CDR2 YFSETQ. With 0 bases removed from V and 3 bases from J, the gap between germline ends came to 9 bases. This CDR3 is CASSLGQLDYGYTF. The CDR3 DNA reads as TGCGCCAGCAGCTTGGGGCAGCTTGACTATGGCTACACCTTC.

This clonotype was recorded many times. The chain has TRBV12-3 or TRBV12-4 and TRBJ1-5; the D is unclear. The CDR3 extends over 14 amino acids. Trimming left V 3 bases short and J 3 bases short, with 9 bases between. CDR3 protein: CASSFQDLNQPQHF. The DNA of the CDR3 is TGTGCCAGCAGTTTTCAGGACCTCAATCAGCCCCAGCATTTT.

This clonotype was detected ten times or more. The chain employs TRBV6-2 or TRBV6-3 and TRBJ2-1; D is unclear. CDR1 is MNHEY, CDR2 SVGEGT, per germline. The germline V and J ends were trimmed by 2 bases and 9 bases, with 8 bases remaining between them. CDR3 length equals 12 residues. The DNA for the CDR3 is TGTGCCAGCAGTTACGAGCGACTTGAGCAGTTCTTC. This translates into CASSYERLEQFF.

In its sample, this clonotype was seen many times. The rearrangement uses TRBV29-1 and TRBJ1-2; no clear D. The CDR3 extends over 13 amino acids. CDR1 SQVTM and CDR2 ANQGSEA come from the germline V gene. Trimming shortened V by 0 bases and J by 4 bases, and 9 bases separated the two germline ends. The CDR3 DNA sequence: TGCAGCGTTGAAGATCGAGTCATCTATGGCTACACCTTC. It is translated as CSVEDRVIYGYTF. The entire variable domain, with the rest obtained from reference TRBV29-1 and TRBJ1-2, is as follows: SAVISQKPSRDICQRGTSLTIQCQVDSQVTMMFWYRQQPGQSLTLIATANQGSEATYESGFVIDKFPISRPNLTFSTLTVSNMSPEDSSIYLCSVEDRVIYGYTFGSGTRLTVV.

The chain has TRBV12-3 or TRBV12-4 and TRBJ1-6, with a weak D call TRBD1 (5 bases). The CDR3 extends over 15 amino acids. V lost 1 base and J 7 bases, leaving 11 bases between the germline ends. CDR3 bases: TGTGCCAGCAGTTTAGAAGTGACAGAAAATTCACCCCTCCACTTT. The encoded protein is CASSLEVTENSPLHF.

V is TRBV6-1 and J is TRBJ1-1; 7 bases agree with TRBD1. This CDR3 spans 13 amino acids. Germline assignment: CDR1 MNHNS and CDR2 SASEGT. V was clipped by 6 bases and J by 3 bases; unmatched bases: 4. The CDR3 nucleotides are TGTGCCAGCAGGACCGACAGGGACACTGAAGCTTTCTTT. This sequence encodes CASRTDRDTEAFF.

This clonotype was recorded a few times. The V and J genes are TRBV29-1 and TRBJ2-7; the D is unclear. The V end was cut by 6 bases, the J end by 2 bases, with 11 bases between. Germline V gene lookup returns CDR1 SQVTM and CDR2 ANQGSEA. The CDR3 runs 12 residues. Here the CDR3 DNA reads TGCAGCGTGTATACTAACCCCTACGAGCAGTACGTC. As protein: CSVYTNPYEQYV.

This clonotype was counted many times. V and J are TRBV24-1 and TRBJ2-3; TRBD2 matches 7 bases. Unmatched junction bases numbered 8, after V lost 3 bases and J lost 3 bases. The CDR3 extends over 16 amino acids. CDR1 and CDR2 from the germline V gene are KGHDR and SFDVKD. The CDR3 DNA is TGTGCCACCAGTGATCCTGGCGGGGGTGGTACAGATACGCAGTATTTT. Its protein product is CATSDPGGGGTDTQYF.

This clonotype occurred many times. This chain uses TRBV6-2 or TRBV6-3 with TRBJ2-7; D possibly corresponds to TRBD2 (5 bases). V was shortened by 6 bases and J by 2 bases, with 14 bases between the two germline ends. The CDR3 consists of 14 residues. Germline values: CDR1 MNHEY, CDR2 SVGEGT. The CDR3 here is CASRPRGRAYEQYF. In DNA form, the CDR3 reads TGTGCCAGCAGGCCCCGAGGGCGAGCCTACGAGCAGTACTTC.

The V and J genes are TRBV5-1 and TRBJ1-6; the match to TRBD1 covers 8 bases. Trimming took 2 bases from V and 3 from J; bases not matched to a gene: 4. This CDR3 has 16 amino acids. Germline CDR1 and CDR2: SGHRS and YFSETQ. CDR3: CASSLDRGVYNSPLHF. CDR3 in DNA: TGCGCCAGCAGCTTAGACAGGGGCGTCTATAATTCACCCCTCCACTTT.